The TCR beta chain described here comes from a study of blood T cell repertoires in COVID-19. About the research overall: Sources were T cells, B-cell-depleted T cells, or PBMCs; the material itself was cDNA or gDNA.

In the authors' workflow: Reference gene primer amplification yielded estimated nucleated cell counts. TCRdb keeps only in-frame clones here, not all; method: immunoSEQ multiplex PCR. V and J calls and clone size come straight from that table; D and trimming were deduced from the DNA. The table records around 140,000 clones, about 85% of them present only once. The germline gives CDR1 LNHDA, CDR2 SQIVND (reference sequence). V lost 7 bases, J lost 3 bases, and 6 bases stayed unmatched. The CDR3 contains 14 residues. The TCR originated in a human donor in a cohort sampled during active COVID-19. The genes are TRBV19 and TRBJ1-1, with 9 positions matching TRBD1. The sequenced material came from peripheral blood. The CDR3 DNA reads as TGTGCCAGTAAGTTGACAGGGGGTGACACTGAAGCTTTCTTT. It yields the protein CASKLTGGDTEAFF.